Detailed here is one T cell receptor beta chain. This sample was included in a study of blood T cell repertoires in COVID-19. The germline gives CDR1 LGHDT, CDR2 YNNKEL (reference sequence). J gave up 7 bases and V 4 bases, and 3 bases lay outside the gene matches. This CDR3 contains 13 residues. Source study methods: The assay estimated nucleated cells by amplifying reference gene primers. The protocol was immunoSEQ multiplex PCR, while the TCRdb copy is restricted to in-frame clones and leaves out a portion. V and J calls and clone size are as listed in that table; D and trimming were resolved from the DNA. The sample includes roughly 200,000 clones, about nine tenths seen only once; the top ten take 3.1%.

The TCR was taken from a woman in her fifties or sixties in a cohort exposed to, infected with or recovered from COVID-19 (not recorded which). Sequenced sample: PBMCs or T cells enriched from blood (not recorded which). This sequence joins TRBV3-1 (or the pseudogene TRBV3-2) and TRBJ1-3, with 8 bases identical to TRBD1. CDR3 in amino acids: CASSRQGPNTIYF. CDR3 coding DNA: TGTGCCAGCAGCCGACAGGGGCCGAACACCATATATTTT.